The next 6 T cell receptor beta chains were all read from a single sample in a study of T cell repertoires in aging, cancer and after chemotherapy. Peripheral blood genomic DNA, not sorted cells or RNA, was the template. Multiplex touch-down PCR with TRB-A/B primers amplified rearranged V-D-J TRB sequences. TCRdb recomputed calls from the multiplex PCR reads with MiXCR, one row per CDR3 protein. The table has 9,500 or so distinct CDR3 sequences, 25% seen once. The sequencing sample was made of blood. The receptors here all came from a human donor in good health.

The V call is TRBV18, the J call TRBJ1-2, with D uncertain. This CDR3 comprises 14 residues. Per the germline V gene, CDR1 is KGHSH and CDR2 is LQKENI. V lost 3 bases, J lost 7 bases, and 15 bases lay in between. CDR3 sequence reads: CASSPSVLSGGYTF. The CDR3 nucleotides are TGTGCCAGCTCACCCTCGGTCCTCTCAGGTGGCTACACCTTC.

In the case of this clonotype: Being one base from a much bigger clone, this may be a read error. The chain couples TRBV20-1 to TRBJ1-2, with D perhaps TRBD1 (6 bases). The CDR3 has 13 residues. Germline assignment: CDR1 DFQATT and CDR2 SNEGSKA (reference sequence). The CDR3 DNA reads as TGCAGTGCAAACAGGGAATTGATGCGTGGCTACAGCTTC. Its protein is CSANRELMRGYSF.

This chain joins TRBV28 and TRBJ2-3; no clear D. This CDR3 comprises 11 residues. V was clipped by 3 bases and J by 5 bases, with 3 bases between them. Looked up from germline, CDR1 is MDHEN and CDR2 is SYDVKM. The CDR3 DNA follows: TGTGCCAGCAGTTTGGTAGATACGCAGTATTTT. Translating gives CASSLVDTQYF.

In nucleotides, the CDR3 is TGTGCCAGCAGCCTAGGGACGGTTAAGGGGCGCACAGATACGCAGTATTTT. This gives the protein CASSLGTVKGRTDTQYF. J is TRBJ2-3 and V is TRBV7-8; D assignment may be TRBD1 or TRBD2 (5 bases each). The CDR3 extends over 17 amino acids. Germline V gene lookup returns CDR1 SGHVS and CDR2 FQNEAQ. The germline V and J ends were trimmed by 5 bases and 1 base, with 19 bases remaining between them.

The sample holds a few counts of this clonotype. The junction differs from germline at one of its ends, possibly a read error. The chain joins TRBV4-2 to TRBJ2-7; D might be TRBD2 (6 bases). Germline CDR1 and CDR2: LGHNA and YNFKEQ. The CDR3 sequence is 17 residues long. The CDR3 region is CASSQVVLGLRVYEQYF. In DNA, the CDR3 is TGCGCCAGCAGCCAAGTGGTTCTAGGACTACGTGTCTACGAGCAGTACTTC.

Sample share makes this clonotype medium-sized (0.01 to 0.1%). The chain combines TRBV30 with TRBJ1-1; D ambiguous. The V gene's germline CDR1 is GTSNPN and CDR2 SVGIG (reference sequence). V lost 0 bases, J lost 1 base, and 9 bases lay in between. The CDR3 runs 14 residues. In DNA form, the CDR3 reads TGTGCCTGGAGTGTAGTTGCGGCGAACACTGAAGCTTTCTTT. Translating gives CAWSVVAANTEAFF.